The next 31 T cell receptor beta chains were all read from a single sample in a study of cytomegalovirus exposure and HLA in healthy donors. In the PCR, 60 Vbeta and 13 Jbeta primers were used. Data came from immunoSEQ multiplex PCR; TCRdb stores just in-frame clones and leaves some out. Of about 200,000 clones in the sample, just over 75% are singletons; the top ten hold less than 2%. Sequencing was performed on PBMCs. These receptors all stem from a man aged 30 to 39 in good health and CMV-seronegative.

J is TRBJ1-1 and V is TRBV4-2; 8 positions agree with TRBD1. The CDR3 runs to 17 residues. V trimming: 0 bases; J trimming: 5 bases; junction bases outside the gene matches: 11. Germline-derived CDR1 and CDR2 are LGHNA and YNFKEQ. The CDR3 bases are TGTGCCAGCAGCCAAGATCTAGGACAGGGATCGGGAACTGAAGCTTTCTTT. Its translation: CASSQDLGQGSGTEAFF.

This clone came up a few times. The V and J genes are TRBV28 and TRBJ2-7; 7 positions agree with TRBD2. After removal of 6 bases from V and 0 bases from J, the junction contained 5 bases not matched to a gene. The CDR3 is 14 amino acids. Germline loops: CDR1 MDHEN, CDR2 SYDVKM. CDR3 region: CASSVAGFSYEQYF. The CDR3 DNA is TGTGCCAGCAGCGTAGCGGGTTTCTCCTACGAGCAGTACTTC.

The chain employs TRBV6-4 and TRBJ2-3, with TRBD2 matching over 12 bases. Per the germline V gene, CDR1 is MRHNA and CDR2 is SNTAGT. The length of the CDR3 is 16 residues. V trimming: 0 bases; J trimming: 7 bases; junction bases outside the gene matches: 5. CDR3 in DNA: TGTGCCAGCAGTGACTCAGCTAGCGGGAGGGCCTATACGCAGTATTTT. Translating gives CASSDSASGRAYTQYF.

The rearrangement joins TRBV4-1 to TRBJ2-1; TRBD2 might be the D (5 bases). The CDR3 is 16 residues long. The V gene's germline CDR1 is MGHRA and CDR2 YSYEKL. Trimming took off 8 bases at V and 6 bases at J, with 23 bases between the two ends. The CDR3 coding sequence is TGCGCCAGCCAACTACGAGGAGGTGGGATAAGCAATGAGCAGTTCTTC. This encodes CASQLRGGGISNEQFF.

This chain joins TRBV30 and TRBJ2-3; TRBD2 is a possible D gene (5 bases). Germline lookup yields CDR1 GTSNPN and CDR2 SVGIG (reference sequence). V lost 7 bases and J lost 6, with 20 bases in between. CDR3 length: 14 residues. This CDR3 reads CAFGLERDADTQYF. The CDR3 DNA sequence: TGTGCCTTTGGACTGGAGAGGGATGCGGATACGCAGTATTTT.

The chain has TRBV19 and TRBJ1-6; tentative D call: TRBD1 (6 bases). CDR1 LNHDA and CDR2 SQIVND come from the germline V gene (reference sequence). The CDR3 consists of 16 residues. Between the trimmed V and J ends, which lost 4 bases and 7 bases, there was a span of 17 bases. The CDR3 region is CASSTGLGASNSPLHF. As DNA, the CDR3 is TGTGCCAGTAGTACGGGTCTGGGGGCCTCGAATTCACCCCTCCACTTT. The whole variable domain, filled in from reference TRBV19 and TRBJ1-6, reads DGGITQSPKYLFRKEGQNVTLSCEQNLNHDAMYWYRQDPGQGLRLIYYSQIVNDFQKGDIAEGYSVSREKKESFPLTVTSAQKNPTAFYLCASSTGLGASNSPLHFGNGTRLTVT.

CDR3 residues: CASTYLHYGQDTQYF. Here the CDR3 DNA reads TGTGCCAGCACCTACTTGCACTATGGTCAAGATACGCAGTATTTT. The chain uses TRBV7-9 and TRBJ2-3; no definite D call. CDR3 length: 15 amino acids. V dropped 7 bases and J dropped 5 bases, with 19 bases sitting between them. In germline, CDR1 is SEHNR, CDR2 FQNEAQ (reference sequence).

This chain connects TRBV9 to TRBJ1-2; D uncertain. With 4 bases removed from V and 0 bases from J, the gap between germline ends came to 13 bases. This CDR3 spans 15 amino acids. Germline V gene data show CDR1 as SGDLS and CDR2 as YYNGEE. CDR3 in amino acids: CASSPMREANYGYTF. The CDR3 DNA sequence: TGTGCCAGCAGCCCCATGCGGGAAGCTAACTATGGCTACACCTTC.

The gene calls are TRBV11-3 and TRBJ2-1; 12 bases match TRBD2. V dropped 2 bases and J dropped 7; count of bases not matched to a gene: 18. Per germline, CDR1 SGHNT and CDR2 YENEEA. This CDR3 has 20 amino acids. The CDR3 DNA reads as TGTGCCAGCAGCTTACTCGCTAGCGGGAGGGGAAACAGGCTGGTGAATGAGCAGTTCTTC. It codes for CASSLLASGRGNRLVNEQFF.

V is TRBV30 and J is TRBJ2-1, with TRBD2 matching over 9 bases. CDR3 length: 15 residues. The trim removed 1 base at V and 7 bases at J, leaving 8 bases unmatched. CDR1 and CDR2 (germline): GTSNPN, SVGIG (reference sequence). The CDR3 DNA reads as TGTGCCTGGAGTGCCGGAGCGGGAGGTCTGAATGAGCAGTTCTTC. Its protein product is CAWSAGAGGLNEQFF.

There are a few counts of this clone. The CDR3 DNA sequence: TGTGCCAGCAGCCAAGATTACTCTGCCGGGAATGTTTACGAGCAGTACTTC. Its translation is CASSQDYSAGNVYEQYF. The rearrangement uses TRBV4-2 and TRBJ2-5; possibly TRBD2 for D (5 bases). The tail of the sequence fits TRBJ2-7 better, so the J call may be wrong. This CDR3 is 17 amino acids long. Germline assignment: CDR1 LGHNA and CDR2 YNFKEQ.

The CDR3 nucleotides are TGCGCCAGCAGCGGACTGGGGACAAATTTCAGGGGGAACACTGAAGCTTTCTTT. This codes for CASSGLGTNFRGNTEAFF. The rearrangement uses TRBV4-1 and TRBJ1-1; a possible D gene is TRBD1 (6 bases). Germline CDR1 is MGHRA and CDR2 is YSYEKL. This CDR3 has 18 residues. The V end was cut by 5 bases, the J end by 1 base, with 23 bases between.

In its sample, this clone was seen a few times. The chain has TRBV6-6 and TRBJ2-1; D perhaps matches TRBD1 (5 bases). CDR1 MNHNY and CDR2 SVGAGI come from the germline V gene (reference sequence). V was clipped by 2 bases and J by 8 bases, with 7 bases between them. The CDR3 runs to 12 residues. Here the CDR3 reads CASSYKGDEQFF. In DNA, the CDR3 is TGTGCCAGCAGTTACAAAGGGGATGAGCAGTTCTTC.

J is TRBJ1-1 and V is TRBV5-8, with 12 bases fitting TRBD1. The V gene's germline CDR1 is SGHTS and CDR2 YDEGEE. The CDR3 is made up of 15 amino acids. Unmatched junction bases numbered 6, after V lost 4 bases and J lost 5 bases. The CDR3 DNA is TGTGCCAGCAGCCGGGGACAGGGGGCACGAACTGAAGCTTTCTTT. Amino acids: CASSRGQGARTEAFF. The full variable domain, with the rest looked up from reference TRBV5-8 and TRBJ1-1, is EAGVTQSPTHLIKTRGQQATLRCSPISGHTSVYWYQQALGLGLQFLLWYDEGEERNRGNFPPRFSGRQFPNYSSELNVNALELEDSALYLCASSRGQGARTEAFFGQGTRLTVV.

This clone showed up just once. The chain employs TRBV5-4 and TRBJ2-2; no firm D call. CDR3 length: 15 amino acids. Germline V gene sequence: CDR1 SGHNT, CDR2 YYREEE (reference sequence). V lost 1 base to trimming and J lost 8 bases, with 15 bases between them. As DNA, the CDR3 is TGTGCCAGCAGCTTGCCCGGTATATCCAGGGGGGAGCTGTTTTTT. It is translated as CASSLPGISRGELFF.

V gene TRBV28 combines with J gene TRBJ2-7, with 12 bases that match TRBD2. The germline V gene has CDR1 MDHEN and CDR2 SYDVKM. Germline trimming cut 7 bases from V and 4 bases from J; bases unmatched to any gene: 20. The CDR3 has 19 amino acids. In DNA form, the CDR3 reads TGTGCCAGCAATCCAATTACTAGCGGGAGGACTCCGGACCAATACGAGCAGTACTTC. Translation: CASNPITSGRTPDQYEQYF.

The genes are TRBV20-1 and TRBJ1-3; D unclear. Germline V lookup: CDR1 DFQATT, CDR2 SNEGSKA (reference sequence). The V gene lost 6 bases and the J gene lost 0 bases, with 3 bases spanning the gap. The CDR3 runs to 11 residues. The CDR3 DNA reads as TGCAGTGCCCTCTCTGGAAACACCATATATTTT. Translating it yields CSALSGNTIYF.

The rearrangement uses TRBV19 and TRBJ2-3; 8 nucleotides match TRBD2. Looked up from germline, CDR1 is LNHDA and CDR2 is SQIVND (reference sequence). The CDR3 contains 15 residues. V lost 3 bases to trimming and J lost 8 bases; unmatched junction nucleotides: 10. Here the CDR3 DNA reads TGTGCCAGTAGTATCCTAGGGCGGGAGGCCCTTACGCAGTATTTT. It specifies CASSILGREALTQYF.

The CDR3 coding sequence is TGTGCCAGCAGCACCCGGACTAGCGGGGCGTCGGCGCAGTATTTT. Its protein is CASSTRTSGASAQYF. The V and J genes are TRBV9 and TRBJ2-3; 12 bases are a match to TRBD2. The CDR3 contains 15 residues. Germline assignment: CDR1 SGDLS and CDR2 YYNGEE. The V and J ends lost 4 bases and 10 bases, in that order; junction bases with no gene match: 10.

The CDR3 here is CASRPAPRRRATDTQYF. The CDR3 DNA reads as TGCGCCAGCCGCCCAGCGCCGAGGAGGAGGGCCACAGATACGCAGTATTTT. V usage is TRBV23-1 and J usage is TRBJ2-3, with D possibly being TRBD2 (6 bases). TRBV23-1 is sorted into the ORF group, with uncertain function. CDR3 size: 17 residues. The V end was cut by 8 bases, the J end by 2 bases, with 23 bases between.

This rearrangement joins TRBV6-1 to TRBJ1-5; D possibly corresponds to TRBD1 (5 bases). Trimming took off 1 base at V and 1 base at J, with 11 bases between the two ends. The CDR3 totals 16 residues. CDR1 and CDR2 (germline): MNHNS, SASEGT. CDR3 nucleotide sequence: TGTGCCAGCAGTGAAGGACAGCTAACAAGCAATCAGCCCCAGCATTTT. Its protein is CASSEGQLTSNQPQHF.

CDR3 in DNA: TGTGCCAGCAGCTGGACTAGCGGGAGCTCCTACGAGCAGTACTTC. Its translation is CASSWTSGSSYEQYF. V gene TRBV28 combines with J gene TRBJ2-7, with 13 bases lining up with TRBD2. V shed 6 bases, J shed 0 bases, and the junction held 2 bases outside the gene matches. CDR3 length: 15 residues. CDR1 MDHEN and CDR2 SYDVKM come from the germline V gene. Full variable domain (remainder filled in from reference TRBV28 and TRBJ2-7): DVKVTQSSRYLVKRTGEKVFLECVQDMDHENMFWYRQDPGLGLRLIYFSYDVKMKEKGDIPEGYSVSREKKERFSLILESASTNQTSMYLCASSWTSGSSYEQYFGPGTRLTVT.

This chain uses TRBV19 with TRBJ2-5; D perhaps matches TRBD2 (6 bases). Germline lookup yields CDR1 LNHDA and CDR2 SQIVND (reference sequence). The CDR3 spans 15 residues. Trimming pared 6 bases from V and 4 bases from J, leaving 18 bases between. Written as DNA, the CDR3 is TGTGCCAGTAGGGAGCGCGGGATCAGCCCAGAGACCCAGTACTTC. It specifies CASRERGISPETQYF.

The V and J genes are TRBV6-4 and TRBJ2-1; tentative D call: TRBD1 (5 bases). The CDR3 consists of 14 residues. Germline CDR1 MRHNA, CDR2 SNTAGT. V was trimmed by 5 bases and J by 7 bases, leaving 15 bases between them. CDR3 sequence (DNA): TGTGCCAGCAGTCCCTTCGCAGGGCGGAATGAGCAGTTCTTC. Its protein product is CASSPFAGRNEQFF.

This clone was seen only a few times. This rearrangement joins TRBV4-1 to TRBJ2-3; 12 bases agree with TRBD2. Looked up from germline, CDR1 is MGHRA and CDR2 is YSYEKL. The CDR3 contains 18 residues. V was pared by 0 bases and J by 3 bases, with 7 bases of the junction left unmatched. CDR3 protein: CASSQEILAGGLTDTQYF. The CDR3, as DNA: TGCGCCAGCAGCCAAGAGATCCTAGCGGGAGGGTTAACAGATACGCAGTATTTT.

The chain employs TRBV5-4 and TRBJ1-1; 7 bases line up with TRBD1. V lost 4 bases to trimming and J lost 0 bases; unmatched junction nucleotides: 6. CDR1 is SGHNT and CDR2 is YYREEE in the germline V gene (reference sequence). The CDR3 has 15 residues. CDR3 region: CASSTPGQLNTEAFF. For the CDR3, the DNA is TGTGCCAGCAGCACGCCGGGACAGTTGAACACTGAAGCTTTCTTT.

The rearrangement joins TRBV9 to TRBJ2-7; tentative D call: TRBD2 (6 bases). The V gene's germline CDR1 is SGDLS and CDR2 YYNGEE. The CDR3 loop spans 15 amino acids. V was shortened by 0 bases and J by 0 bases, with 10 bases between the two germline ends. The CDR3 DNA reads as TGTGCCAGCAGCGTAGGACTAGGGAGCTCCTACGAGCAGTACTTC. Residues: CASSVGLGSSYEQYF.

This sequence joins TRBV28 and TRBJ1-3; 7 nucleotides line up with TRBD1. V shed 5 bases, J shed 4 bases, and the junction held 11 bases outside the gene matches. CDR3 length equals 16 residues. CDR1 MDHEN and CDR2 SYDVKM come from the germline V gene. The CDR3 coding sequence is TGTGCCAGCAGTACGATGACAGGGAAGTCAGGAAACACCATATATTTT. Its translation is CASSTMTGKSGNTIYF.

The chain employs TRBV7-9 and TRBJ2-1, with 8 bases fitting TRBD1. V was pared by 5 bases and J by 4 bases, with 7 bases of the junction left unmatched. The CDR3 has 15 residues. Germline V gives CDR1 SEHNR, CDR2 FQNEAQ (reference sequence). Here the CDR3 reads CASSEGQVPYNEQFF. The CDR3 DNA follows: TGTGCCAGCAGCGAGGGACAGGTCCCGTACAATGAGCAGTTCTTC.

The J gene is TRBJ2-1, the V gene TRBV7-3; no definite D call. Germline CDR1 reads SGHTA; CDR2 reads FQGTGA. This CDR3 region has 14 residues. Trimming took off 5 bases at V and 3 bases at J, with 11 bases between the two ends. The CDR3 spells CASSPPGGYNEQFF. In DNA, the CDR3 is TGTGCCAGCAGCCCCCCTGGCGGCTACAATGAGCAGTTCTTC.

This sequence joins TRBV2 and TRBJ2-7, with 10 nucleotides matching TRBD2. Germline V CDR1 and CDR2: SNHLY, FYNNEI. V lost 8 bases, J lost 9 bases, and 13 bases stayed unmatched. CDR3 length: 14 residues. CDR3 DNA: TGTGCCAGCCCTACGGGGCTAGCGGGAGAGGGGCAGTACTTC. Translation gives CASPTGLAGEGQYF.